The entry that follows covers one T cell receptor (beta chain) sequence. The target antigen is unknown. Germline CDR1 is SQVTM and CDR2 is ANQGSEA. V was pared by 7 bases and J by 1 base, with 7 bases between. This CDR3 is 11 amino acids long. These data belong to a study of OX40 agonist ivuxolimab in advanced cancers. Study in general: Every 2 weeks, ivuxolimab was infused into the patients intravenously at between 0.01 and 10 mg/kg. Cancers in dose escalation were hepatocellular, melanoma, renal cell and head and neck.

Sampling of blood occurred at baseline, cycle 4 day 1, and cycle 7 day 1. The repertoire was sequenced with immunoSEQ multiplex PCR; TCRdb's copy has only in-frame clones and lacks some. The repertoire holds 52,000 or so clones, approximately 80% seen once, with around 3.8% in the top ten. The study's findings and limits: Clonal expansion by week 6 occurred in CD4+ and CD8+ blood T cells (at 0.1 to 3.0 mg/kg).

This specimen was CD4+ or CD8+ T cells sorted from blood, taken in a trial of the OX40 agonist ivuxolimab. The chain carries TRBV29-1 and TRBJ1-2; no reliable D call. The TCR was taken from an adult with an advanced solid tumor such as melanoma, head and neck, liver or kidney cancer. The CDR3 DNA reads TGCAGCGCCTTGGTTAACTATGGCTACACCTTC. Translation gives CSALVNYGYTF.